This TCR beta chain is from a study of cytomegalovirus exposure and HLA in healthy donors. Study-level findings and limits: Likely technical artifact: a cluster of highly shared sequence variants.

In the PCR, 60 Vbeta and 13 Jbeta primers were used. Measured with immunoSEQ multiplex PCR; TCRdb has only the in-frame clones, and not every one. The sample holds 150,000 to 250,000 clones, about 82% seen once. The count of this clone is one. The antigen remains unidentified. Germline CDR1 and CDR2: KGHSH and LQKENI. V was clipped by 3 bases and J by 3 bases; unmatched bases: 13. This CDR3 is 17 amino acids long. The sample consisted of PBMCs. This chain links TRBV18 with TRBJ2-7; 8 nucleotides match TRBD1. The origin of this receptor is a woman in her forties or fifties in good health and CMV-seronegative. CDR3 DNA sequence: TGTGCCAGCTCACCGCCGGGCCGAGCAGGGGGCAACTACGAGCAGTACTTC. As protein: CASSPPGRAGGNYEQYF.